A single T cell receptor beta chain is shown here with its context. The germline V gene has CDR1 MGHRA and CDR2 YSYEKL. V was pared by 2 bases and J by 6 bases, with 19 bases between. The length of the CDR3 is 17 residues. This sample was taken from a study of control samples from healthy donors and cancer patients. Sequencing used immunoSEQ multiplex PCR; TCRdb keeps in-frame clones, though not all of them. The sample holds about 83,000 clones; around 92% are singletons and the top ten take approximately 15%. This receptor was obtained from a man in his fifties or sixties in good health. The chain employs TRBV4-1 and TRBJ1-4, with D tentatively TRBD1 (5 bases). The sample taken for sequencing was blood. The CDR3 spells CASSQTGTVGNHEKLFF. The CDR3 DNA sequence: TGCGCCAGCAGCCAAACTGGGACCGTGGGGAACCATGAAAAACTGTTTTTT.